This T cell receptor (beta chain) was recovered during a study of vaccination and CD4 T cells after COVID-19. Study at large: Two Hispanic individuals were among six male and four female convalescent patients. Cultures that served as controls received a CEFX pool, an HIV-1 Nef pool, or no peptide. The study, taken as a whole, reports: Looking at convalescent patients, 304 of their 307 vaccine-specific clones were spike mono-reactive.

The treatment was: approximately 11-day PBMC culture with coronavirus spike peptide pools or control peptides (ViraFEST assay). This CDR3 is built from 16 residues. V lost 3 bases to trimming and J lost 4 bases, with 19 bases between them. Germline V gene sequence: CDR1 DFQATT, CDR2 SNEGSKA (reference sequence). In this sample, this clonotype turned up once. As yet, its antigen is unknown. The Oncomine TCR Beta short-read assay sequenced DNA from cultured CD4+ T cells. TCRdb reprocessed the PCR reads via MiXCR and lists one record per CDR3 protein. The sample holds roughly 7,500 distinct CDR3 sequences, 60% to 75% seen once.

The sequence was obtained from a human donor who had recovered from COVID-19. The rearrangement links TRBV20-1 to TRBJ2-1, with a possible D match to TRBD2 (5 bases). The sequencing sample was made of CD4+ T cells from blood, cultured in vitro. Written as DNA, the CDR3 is TGCAGTGCTAGTTCGCGAGGCGGCGGAGGATACAATGAGCAGTTCTTC. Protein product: CSASSRGGGGYNEQFF.